This T cell receptor beta chain was observed in a study of CD8 T cells in Susac syndrome. Whole-study findings and limits: In TEMRA cells and active patients, CD8+ clonal expansion in Susac reached its peak.

Reverse transcription of roughly 0.45 to 1 ug RNA was performed with random hexamers. immunoSEQ multiplex PCR amplified TCR beta CDR3 across 54 Vbeta, 13 Jbeta. TCRdb passed the immunoSEQ multiplex PCR reads through MiXCR, listing each CDR3 protein once. In the table there are around 100,000 distinct CDR3 sequences, 95% of which are singletons. On this clonotype itself: As yet, its antigen is unknown.

Sequencing of TCR beta was undertaken in CD8+ and CD4+ T cells derived from blood. The specimen was CD8+ T cells from PBMCs. The clonotype comes from a human donor with Susac syndrome.

The CDR3 is CASSQGTDVNSPLHF. For the CDR3, the DNA is TGTGCCAGCAGCCAAGGGACAGATGTTAATTCACCCCTCCACTTT. The V and J genes are TRBV3-1 and TRBJ1-6; D perhaps matches TRBD1 (6 bases). From germline, CDR1 is LGHDT and CDR2 YNNKEL (reference sequence). The CDR3 sequence is 15 residues long. Trimming removed 1 base from V and 6 bases from J, with 10 bases in between.